This T cell receptor (beta chain) was identified in a study of blood T cell repertoires in COVID-19. Study-level information: The origin of the acute and convalescent COVID-19 samples was the United States, Italy and Spain. PBMCs, B-cell-depleted T cells, or T cells were the source of the cDNA or gDNA that made up the material.

In the study's own analysis: Amplified reference gene primers provided the basis for estimating nucleated cell counts. The assay was immunoSEQ multiplex PCR, and TCRdb's table has in-frame clones only and misses some. The D gene and trimming were derived from the DNA, and the V and J assignments and clone size from that table. The sample lists some 140,000 clones; 84% were seen once. CDR3 length: 15 amino acids. The ends lost 3 bases at V and 5 bases at J; junction bases unmatched: 5. The germline V gene encodes CDR1 LGHNA and CDR2 YSLEER. Cohort placement rested on clinical history that participants reported themselves.

Sequenced: PBMCs or T cells enriched from blood (not recorded which). V and J are TRBV4-3 and TRBJ2-5; 11 positions agree with TRBD1. The sequence derives from a man between 35 and 55 years old with acute COVID-19. In nucleotides, the CDR3 is TGCGCCAGCAGCCAGGACAGGGGGCCGGGGGAGACCCAGTACTTC. Translated, it gives CASSQDRGPGETQYF.